Listed here are 9 T cell receptor beta chains from one sample, sequenced in a study of CD8 T cells in Susac syndrome. After extraction with the RNeasy kit, roughly 0.45 to 1 ug of the RNA was reverse transcribed using random hexamers. TCRdb redid the calling of the immunoSEQ multiplex PCR reads with MiXCR, one entry per CDR3 protein. The sample records about 180,000 distinct CDR3 sequences, just under 95% being singletons. The sequencing sample was made of CD4+ T cells from PBMCs. The source of these receptors is a human donor with Susac syndrome.

This chain links TRBV30 with TRBJ1-3, with D possibly being TRBD1 (6 bases). The germline CDR1 and CDR2 sequences are GTSNPN and SVGIG (reference sequence). Trimming pared 3 bases from V and 4 bases from J, leaving 10 bases between. This CDR3 is built from 13 residues. CDR3 DNA sequence: TGTGCCTGGAGCGGACAGTCCGGAAACACCATATATTTT. This translates into CAWSGQSGNTIYF.

In DNA form, the CDR3 reads TGTGCCAGCATTCGGGGACTAGCGGGTTCCGGGGAGCTGTTTTTT. This translates into CASIRGLAGSGELFF. The gene calls are TRBV2 and TRBJ2-2; 12 bases are a match to TRBD2. The V gene's germline CDR1 is SNHLY and CDR2 FYNNEI. The CDR3 runs 15 residues. V lost 7 bases and J lost 6; bases outside the gene matches: 6. Filled out from reference TRBV2 and TRBJ2-2, the complete variable domain reads EPEVTQTPSHQVTQMGQEVILRCVPISNHLYFYWYRQILGQKVEFLVSFYNNEISEKSEIFDDQFSVERPDGSNFTLKIRSTKLEDSAMYFCASIRGLAGSGELFFGEGSRLTVL.

As DNA, the CDR3 is TGCAGTGCTAGAGACCTCCTCCTCCAAGAGACCCAGTACTTC. It specifies CSARDLLLQETQYF. This rearrangement joins TRBV20-1 to TRBJ2-5; D ambiguous. The CDR3 loop spans 14 amino acids. V lost 0 bases to trimming and J lost 1 base, with 9 bases between them. In germline, CDR1 is DFQATT, CDR2 SNEGSKA (reference sequence).

The chain uses TRBV29-1 and TRBJ2-3; D might be TRBD2 (6 bases). The CDR3 spans 16 residues. Trimming took off 2 bases at V and 4 bases at J, with 19 bases between the two ends. Germline CDR1 is SQVTM and CDR2 is ANQGSEA. CDR3 DNA: TGCAGCGTTGAATCCCCAGGTTTGGGACTTCCAGATACGCAGTATTTT. The encoded protein is CSVESPGLGLPDTQYF.

The V call is TRBV7-9, the J call TRBJ1-2; D ambiguous. This CDR3 is 14 amino acids long. Between the trimmed V and J ends, which lost 4 bases and 4 bases, there was a span of 13 bases. Germline CDR1 reads SEHNR; CDR2 reads FQNEAQ (reference sequence). The CDR3 DNA reads as TGTGCCAGCAGCTCCGGACCAACCGGCTATGGCTACACCTTC. Translating gives CASSSGPTGYGYTF.

The rearrangement links TRBV27 to TRBJ1-5; D unclear. V dropped 6 bases and J dropped 0 bases, with 9 bases sitting between them. The germline V gene has CDR1 MNHEY and CDR2 SMNVEV (reference sequence). The CDR3 totals 14 residues. This CDR3 is CASSRPGSNQPQHF. The CDR3 DNA reads as TGTGCCAGCAGCCGTCCGGGTAGCAATCAGCCCCAGCATTTT.

This chain uses TRBV15 with TRBJ2-1; D is possibly TRBD2 (6 bases). Looked up from germline, CDR1 is LNHNV and CDR2 is YYDKDF (reference sequence). V dropped 4 bases and J dropped 8 bases, with 18 bases sitting between them. This CDR3 is built from 15 residues. The CDR3 sequence is CATSKRLGSSDEQFF. CDR3 bases: TGTGCCACCAGCAAAAGACTAGGGTCTTCGGATGAGCAGTTCTTC.

The chain recombines TRBV20-1 with TRBJ2-2, with D maybe TRBD2 (6 bases). The length of the CDR3 is 15 residues. The V gene lost 4 bases and the J gene lost 7 bases, with 19 bases spanning the gap. The germline V gene encodes CDR1 DFQATT and CDR2 SNEGSKA (reference sequence). This chain's CDR3 is CSATPGTVAVGELFF. CDR3 nucleotide sequence: TGCAGTGCTACCCCTGGGACGGTAGCGGTCGGGGAGCTGTTTTTT.

The chain recombines TRBV7-9 with TRBJ2-1, with D possibly being TRBD2 (6 bases). The CDR3 consists of 14 residues. Per germline, CDR1 SEHNR and CDR2 FQNEAQ (reference sequence). Trimming removed 0 bases at V and 6 bases at J, with 9 bases between. CDR3 sequence (DNA): TGTGCCAGCAGCTTAGCGAGGGAGGCCAATGAGCAGTTCTTC. Translated: CASSLAREANEQFF.